This T cell receptor (beta chain) was obtained from a study of T cell responses to AZD1222 COVID-19 vaccine. Overall study findings and caveats: Regions left unmutated in variants are reportedly the target of nearly half of spike-specific TCRs.

Germline lookup yields CDR1 SGHTA and CDR2 FQGNSA. Trimming cost V 1 base and J 8 bases, with 17 bases left between them. The CDR3 runs to 15 residues. This table comes from immunoSEQ multiplex PCR, and its TCRdb copy is limited to in-frame clones, with some not included. In the table there are 150,000 to 200,000 clones, just under 90% of which are singletons. Worth noting for this clone: The antigen is unknown.

This clonotype was sampled from an adult in good health. This specimen consisted of peripheral blood, obtained on day 0 of AZD1222 vaccination. The gene calls are TRBV7-2 and TRBJ1-2; D might be TRBD1 (5 bases). The CDR3 DNA is TGTGCCAGCAGCTTAGAGAGTACAGGCCCTGGAGGCTACACCTTC. This gives the protein CASSLESTGPGGYTF.